These T cell receptor beta chains were read from a single sample in a study of T-cell reconstitution after alpha-beta-depleted transplantation in children. TCRdb processed the PCR reads anew with MiXCR; each CDR3 protein has one entry. The sample lists roughly 340,000 distinct CDR3 sequences, around 16% occurring once. The specimen was PBMCs, mostly from graft donor cells, collected 360 days after TCRalphabeta/CD19-depleted stem cell transplant. Source of these receptors: a male patient aged 2 to 10 who had a stem cell transplant for acute lymphoblastic leukemia, so the T cells may come from the graft donor. Each CDR3 is given with its conserved first and last residue. Fields, in order: V gene, clone size, J gene, D gene, CDR3 protein, CDR3 DNA. A D gene is named only where the DNA matches it firmly. Size values are once, few and many counts, or a class for expanded clones, and some rows have none.

>TRBV11-2|NA|TRBJ2-1|NA
CASRISGGNEQFF
TGTGCCAGCAGGATCAGCGGTGGAAACGAGCAGTTCTTC
>TRBV28|few|TRBJ1-2|NA
CASSSLDSGGYTF
TGTGCCAGCAGTTCCCTTGACTCTGGGGGCTACACCTTC
>TRBV2|few|TRBJ2-7|TRBD1
CASSTDRGLRYEQYF
TGTGCCAGCAGCACGGACAGGGGGCTTCGCTACGAGCAGTACTTC
>TRBV12-3/TRBV12-4|few|TRBJ2-7|TRBD1
CASSPPGQAPYEQYF
TGTGCCAGCAGCCCACCGGGACAGGCTCCCTACGAGCAGTACTTC
>TRBV14|many|TRBJ2-5|TRBD1
CASSLPGTGAETQYF
TGTGCCAGCAGCCTCCCGGGGACAGGGGCCGAGACCCAGTACTTC
>TRBV6-1|few|TRBJ2-5|TRBD2
CASPPDTSGRAGETQYF
TGTGCCAGTCCCCCGGACACTAGCGGGAGGGCGGGAGAGACCCAGTACTTC
>TRBV5-6|NA|TRBJ2-2|TRBD1
CASSYRTGGFPGELFF
TGTGCCAGCAGCTACAGGACAGGGGGTTTCCCCGGGGAGCTGTTTTTT
>TRBV5-5|NA|TRBJ2-3|TRBD1
CASSLGQGETDTQYF
TGTGCCAGCAGCTTGGGACAGGGAGAAACAGATACGCAGTATTTT
>TRBV4-3|NA|TRBJ2-7|TRBD2
CASSPGTSHEQYF
TGCGCCAGCAGCCCGGGGACTAGCCACGAGCAGTACTTC
>TRBV6-1|NA|TRBJ2-5|NA
CASRPMYRQTQYF
TGTGCTAGCAGGCCAATGTACCGACAGACCCAGTACTTC
>TRBV4-3|NA|TRBJ2-1|TRBD2
CASSQESGRGGNEQFF
TGCGCCAGCAGCCAAGAAAGCGGGAGAGGGGGCAATGAGCAGTTCTTC
>TRBV4-1|NA|TRBJ2-3|NA
CASSERAGGYTDTQYF
TGCGCCAGCAGCGAAAGGGCTGGCGGCTACACAGATACGCAGTATTTT
>TRBV20-1|once|TRBJ2-1|NA
CSARDLGRAGNEQFF
TGCAGTGCTAGAGATCTCGGAAGGGCGGGCAATGAGCAGTTCTTC
>TRBV20-1|few|TRBJ2-1|TRBD2
CSASGTSGGSSYNEQFF
TGCAGTGCATCCGGGACTAGCGGAGGGAGCTCCTACAATGAGCAGTTCTTC
>TRBV4-2|many|TRBJ2-1|TRBD1
CASSQGTGVGNEQFF
TGTGCCAGCAGCCAGGGGACAGGGGTTGGGAATGAGCAGTTCTTC
>TRBV4-2|many|TRBJ1-1|NA
CASSQSRGAEAFF
TGTGCCAGCAGCCAATCCAGGGGCGCTGAAGCTTTCTTT
>TRBV4-3|NA|TRBJ2-1|TRBD2
CASSQGTSVSSYNEQFF
TGCGCCAGCAGCCAGGGAACTAGCGTGAGCTCCTACAATGAGCAGTTCTTC
>TRBV5-1|medium-sized|TRBJ1-1|NA
CASSLAGSGEAFF
TGCGCCAGCAGCTTGGCCGGGTCGGGAGAAGCTTTCTTT
>TRBV14|NA|TRBJ2-6|NA
CASSLYNLRGRAGANVLTF
TGTGCCAGCAGCCTGTATAACCTCAGGGGTCGGGCTGGGGCCAACGTCCTGACTTTC
>TRBV3-1|NA|TRBJ2-1|TRBD2
CASSQERLAGDNEQFF
TGTGCCAGCAGCCAAGAAAGACTAGCGGGAGACAATGAGCAGTTCTTC
>TRBV25-1|many|TRBJ1-5|NA
CASSESGYQPQHF
TGTGCCAGCAGTGAATCTGGGTATCAGCCCCAGCATTTT
>TRBV21-1|many|TRBJ2-7|NA
CASSKETYEQYF
TGTGCCAGCAGCAAAGAAACCTACGAGCAGTACTTC
>TRBV2|many|TRBJ2-3|TRBD2
CASSGAGGSRTDTQYF
TGTGCCAGCAGTGGGGCGGGAGGATCTCGCACAGATACGCAGTATTTT
>TRBV4-2|NA|TRBJ2-5|NA
CASSQDDLVVGTQYF
TGTGCCAGCAGCCAAGATGATCTGGTGGTAGGGACCCAGTACTTC
>TRBV19|few|TRBJ1-1|NA
CASEPYTGNTEAFF
TGTGCCAGCGAACCCTACACGGGGAACACTGAAGCTTTCTTT
>TRBV6-5|NA|TRBJ2-7|TRBD2
CASSTIYGTSGYEQYF
TGTGCCAGCAGTACTATATACGGGACTAGCGGGTACGAGCAGTACTTC
>TRBV9|NA|TRBJ2-2|TRBD1
CASSPSVFGQGPNTGELFF
TGTGCCAGCAGCCCCTCCGTCTTTGGACAGGGACCGAACACCGGGGAGCTGTTTTTT
>TRBV11-1|NA|TRBJ2-7|NA
CASSLGEVSYEQYF
TGTGCCAGCAGCTTAGGAGAGGTCTCCTACGAGCAGTACTTC
>TRBV4-2|NA|TRBJ2-6|NA
CASSRRGSAGANVLTF
TGTGCCAGCAGCCGAAGGGGCAGTGCCGGGGCCAACGTCCTGACTTTC
>TRBV5-1|NA|TRBJ2-2|NA
CASSRTGHANTGELFF
TGCGCCAGCAGCCGTACGGGACACGCGAACACCGGGGAGCTGTTTTTT
>TRBV20-1|few|TRBJ2-3|NA
CSAWLVTDTQYF
TGCAGTGCCTGGCTTGTCACAGATACGCAGTATTTT
>TRBV5-5|NA|TRBJ1-3|NA
CASSLRLVSGNTIYF
TGTGCCAGCAGCTTGAGGTTGGTCTCTGGAAACACCATATATTTT
>TRBV2|few|TRBJ1-4|TRBD1
CARGQGEKLFF
TGTGCCAGGGGACAGGGAGAAAAACTGTTTTTT
>TRBV12-3/TRBV12-4|NA|TRBJ2-1|TRBD2
CASSFRERLAGETEQFF
TGTGCCAGCAGTTTCCGGGAACGACTAGCGGGAGAGACGGAGCAGTTCTTC
>TRBV20-1|many|TRBJ2-7|TRBD2
CSAFSGSFSYEQYF
TGCAGTGCTTTTAGCGGGTCATTTAGCTACGAGCAGTACTTC
>TRBV12-3/TRBV12-4|NA|TRBJ2-1|NA
CASSPGGLGEQFF
TGTGCCAGCAGCCCCGGAGGGCTCGGGGAGCAGTTCTTC
>TRBV29-1|NA|TRBJ2-7|NA
CSVVTLDSYEQYF
TGCAGCGTCGTAACGCTAGACTCCTACGAGCAGTACTTC
>TRBV12-3/TRBV12-4|few|TRBJ2-7|TRBD1
CASSLGQGIEQYF
TGTGCCAGCAGTTTGGGACAGGGGATCGAGCAGTACTTC
>TRBV5-1|NA|TRBJ2-7|NA
CASSPRDWIYEQYF
TGCGCCAGCAGCCCCAGGGACTGGATCTACGAGCAGTACTTC
>TRBV9|NA|TRBJ1-6|NA
CASSALAGEGSPLHF
TGTGCCAGCAGCGCCCTGGCAGGGGAAGGTTCACCCCTCCACTTT
>TRBV11-2|few|TRBJ2-7|NA
CASSLSEDLRYEQYF
TGTGCCAGCAGCTTGTCCGAGGATCTTCGCTACGAGCAGTACTTC
>TRBV29-1|NA|TRBJ1-1|NA
CSVGSVTEAFF
TGCAGCGTGGGCTCTGTCACTGAAGCTTTCTTT
>TRBV20-1|many|TRBJ2-2|NA
CSATPDKWVGGELFF
TGCAGTGCTACACCGGACAAATGGGTCGGCGGGGAGCTGTTTTTT
>TRBV7-9|NA|TRBJ2-7|TRBD1
CASSPRQGPFYEQYF
TGTGCCAGCAGCCCAAGACAGGGCCCCTTCTACGAGCAGTACTTC
>TRBV24-1|few|TRBJ2-6|NA
CATSDPVQSGANVLTF
TGTGCCACCAGTGACCCGGTTCAATCTGGGGCCAACGTCCTGACTTTC
>TRBV4-1|NA|TRBJ2-7|TRBD2
CASSEVAGGSYEQYF
TGCGCCAGCAGCGAAGTGGCGGGAGGATCCTACGAGCAGTACTTC
>TRBV4-1|NA|TRBJ2-7|TRBD2
CASSQGPSGEGYEQYF
TGCGCCAGCAGCCAAGGCCCTAGCGGAGAGGGCTACGAGCAGTACTTC
>TRBV9|NA|TRBJ2-1|TRBD2
CASSVLVAGGYNEQFF
TGTGCCAGCAGCGTCTTAGTAGCGGGAGGGTACAATGAGCAGTTCTTC
>TRBV6-2/TRBV6-3|few|TRBJ2-3|TRBD1
CASSSGTGLTDTQYF
TGTGCCAGCAGTTCCGGGACAGGGCTCACAGATACGCAGTATTTT